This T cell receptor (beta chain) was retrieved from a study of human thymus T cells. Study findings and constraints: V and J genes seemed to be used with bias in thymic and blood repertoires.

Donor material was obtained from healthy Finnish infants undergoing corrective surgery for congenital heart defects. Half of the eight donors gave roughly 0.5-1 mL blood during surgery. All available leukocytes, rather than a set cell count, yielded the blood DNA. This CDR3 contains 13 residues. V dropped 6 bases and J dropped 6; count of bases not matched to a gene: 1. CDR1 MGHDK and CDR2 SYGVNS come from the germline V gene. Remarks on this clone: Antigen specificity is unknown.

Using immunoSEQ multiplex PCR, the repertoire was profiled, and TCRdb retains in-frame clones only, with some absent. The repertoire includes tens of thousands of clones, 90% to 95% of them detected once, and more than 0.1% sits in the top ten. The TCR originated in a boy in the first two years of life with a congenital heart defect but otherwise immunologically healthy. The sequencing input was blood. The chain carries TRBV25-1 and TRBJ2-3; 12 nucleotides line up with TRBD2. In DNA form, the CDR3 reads TGTGCCAGCAGCGGACTAGCGGGGGATACGCAGTATTTT. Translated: CASSGLAGDTQYF.